The present entry profiles one TCR beta chain with its context. J gave up 3 bases and V 6 bases, and 2 bases lay outside the gene matches. This CDR3 is 13 amino acids long. The germline V gene encodes CDR1 MRHNA and CDR2 SNTAGT. This record belongs to a study of blood T cell repertoires in COVID-19. At the level of the study: Sites in the United States, Italy and Spain provided acute and convalescent COVID-19 samples. The cDNA or gDNA used as material had been derived from T cells, B-cell-depleted T cells, or PBMCs.

Study processing details: Amplification of reference gene primers provided the estimated nucleated cell counts. Some clones are missing from TCRdb's copy, which holds only in-frame ones; the method was immunoSEQ multiplex PCR. V, J and clone size are those of that table, while D and trimming were read from the DNA. The table has roughly 140,000 clones, roughly 80% seen once. The V and J genes are TRBV6-4 and TRBJ2-7, with 10 bases lining up with TRBD1. The clonotype originates from a man in his sixties or seventies with acute or convalescent COVID-19. The sample was peripheral blood. DNA of the CDR3: TGTGCCAGCAGCCGGGACAGGGGCTACGAGCAGTACTTC. The encoded protein is CASSRDRGYEQYF.